The clone carrying this T cell receptor (beta chain) was observed many times. Its antigen is not known. The data derive from a study of T cell repertoires in cytomegalovirus infection. Study-level background: Public TCR beta signature analysis indicated the presence of both CMV infection and matching HLA type. Study-wide points: Of the TCR beta families, the public ones yielded a cumulative frequency that identified carriers of CMV plus the relevant HLA. HLA-C-restricted TCR beta clonotypes specific for CMV led the ex vivo response.

TCRdb re-derived calls from the reads in MiXCR, one entry per CDR3 protein. The sample has around 230,000 distinct CDR3 sequences; about 39% are singletons. V lost 0 bases, J lost 8 bases, and 10 bases stayed unmatched. CDR1 and CDR2 (germline): DFQATT, SNEGSKA (reference sequence). This CDR3 has 15 amino acids. The sequenced sample was CD8+ T cells from cultured PBMCs, obtained from culture after CMV antigen stimulation. This TCR derives from a human donor in good health (CMV status not recorded). Some clones in this sample may be carry-over from other donors' samples. V and J are TRBV20-1 and TRBJ2-1, with TRBD1 identical over 7 bases. The CDR3 region is CSARDTRQGGYEQFF. The DNA of the CDR3 is TGCAGTGCTAGAGATACTCGACAGGGTGGGTATGAGCAGTTCTTC.